This TCR beta chain emerged from a study of cytomegalovirus exposure and HLA in healthy donors. Study results and caveats: Accurate prediction of most subjects' HLA-A and HLA-B alleles from TCR beta sequences was reported.

This cohort consisted of healthy bone marrow donors. CDR3 size: 13 residues. Per germline, CDR1 KGHSH and CDR2 LQKENI. The germline V and J ends were trimmed by 3 bases and 1 base, with 6 bases remaining between them. As for this clone: Its antigen is still unknown. Other DNA sequences in this specimen translate into the identical CDR3.

The PCR made use of 60 Vbeta and 13 Jbeta primers. Produced via immunoSEQ multiplex PCR; TCRdb's table is partial and in-frame only. The sample yields over 100,000 clones, around four fifths seen once. The specimen sequenced was PBMCs. The sequence came from a man between 35 and 55 years old in good health and CMV-seronegative. V usage is TRBV18 and J usage is TRBJ1-1; D is possibly TRBD1 (6 bases). The DNA of the CDR3 is TGTGCCAGCTCACCGACAGGGAACACTGAAGCTTTCTTT. Its translation: CASSPTGNTEAFF.